The rows below give T cell receptor beta chains drawn from one sample of a study of T cell clonotyping in hematopoietic cell transplantation. Clones were sequenced by immunoSEQ multiplex PCR, and TCRdb holds only the in-frame ones, with some missing. The table has 20,000 to 25,000 clones, roughly 90% seen once. Sequenced here: peripheral blood mononuclear cells, sampled before stem cell transplant. These TCRs come from a man between 18 and 35 years old with biphenotypic leukemia. Some clones in this sample may be carry-over from other donors' samples. The CDR3 runs from the conserved cysteine through the conserved F or W. Fields, in order: J gene, V gene, clone size, D gene, CDR3 protein, CDR3 DNA. D genes are given only for firm matches. A row's size may be missing; if present it is once, few, many or a size class.

TRBJ2-7 | TRBV14 | NA | NA | CASSPRPHSYEQYF | TGTGCCAGCAGCCCTCGCCCTCACTCCTACGAGCAGTACTTC
TRBJ1-5 | TRBV28 | NA | NA | CASSLGQGHNQPQHF | TGTGCCAGCAGCCTAGGGCAGGGCCACAATCAGCCCCAGCATTTT
TRBJ1-4 | TRBV30 | NA | NA | CAWSRGEDEKLFF | TGTGCCTGGTCTAGGGGAGAGGACGAAAAACTGTTTTTT
TRBJ2-1 | TRBV7-6 | NA | TRBD2 | CASSLASGRPSSYNEQFF | TGTGCCAGCAGCTTAGCTAGCGGGAGGCCCAGCTCCTACAATGAGCAGTTCTTC
TRBJ1-2 | TRBV9 | NA | TRBD1 | CASSLGTGLRSGYTF | TGTGCCAGCAGCCTTGGGACAGGGCTTCGGTCTGGCTACACCTTC
TRBJ1-1 | TRBV7-2 | NA | NA | CASSFYEGTEAFF | TGTGCCAGCAGCTTTTACGAGGGCACTGAAGCTTTCTTT
TRBJ2-7 | TRBV5-1 | NA | NA | CASSFRNPYEQYF | TGCGCCAGCAGCTTCCGCAACCCCTACGAGCAGTACTTC
TRBJ2-7 | TRBV11-1 | NA | TRBD2 | CASSLGASGSSGRRYF | TGTGCCAGCAGCTTAGGGGCTAGCGGGAGTTCGGGGAGACGGTACTTC
TRBJ2-3 | TRBV27 | NA | TRBD1 | CASSLGIGTGDDTQYF | TGTGCCAGCAGTTTGGGGATCGGGACAGGGGACGATACGCAGTATTTT
TRBJ1-2 | TRBV7-9 | NA | NA | CASSLGSPGYTF | TGTGCCAGCAGCTTAGGCAGTCCTGGCTACACCTTC
TRBJ1-6 | TRBV9 | NA | TRBD1 | CASSEDRGGSPLHF | TGTGCCAGCAGCGAAGACAGGGGAGGATCACCCCTCCACTTT
TRBJ1-2 | TRBV10-2 | NA | NA | CASGKGRDYGYTF | TGCGCCAGCGGAAAGGGCCGGGACTATGGCTACACCTTC
TRBJ1-2 | TRBV4-2 | once | NA | CASSQERARTADLNYGYTF | TGTGCCAGCAGCCAAGAACGGGCGCGGACAGCTGATCTTAACTATGGCTACACCTTC
TRBJ2-6 | TRBV29-1 | NA | NA | CSVEDVGGGWQGGFSGANVLTF | TGCAGCGTTGAAGACGTGGGAGGGGGTTGGCAGGGGGGTTTCTCTGGGGCCAACGTCCTGACTTTC
TRBJ2-2 | TRBV5-4 | NA | NA | CASSLATGAGELFF | TGTGCCAGCAGCTTGGCTACCGGGGCCGGGGAGCTGTTTTTT
TRBJ1-1 | TRBV4-1 | once | NA | CASSQGGFSEAFF | TGCGCCAGCAGCCAAGGAGGGTTTTCTGAAGCTTTCTTT
TRBJ1-2 | TRBV13 | NA | NA | CASSLISTANYGYTF | TGTGCCAGCAGCTTAATTAGCACAGCTAACTATGGCTACACCTTC
TRBJ1-2 | TRBV30 | NA | NA | CAWSPQSGSGGYTF | TGTGCCTGGAGTCCCCAGTCGGGGAGTGGTGGCTACACCTTC
TRBJ1-1 | TRBV4-1 | few | TRBD1 | CASSQVTGARDEAFF | TGCGCCAGCAGCCAAGTTACAGGGGCACGGGATGAAGCTTTCTTT
TRBJ1-2 | TRBV5-6 | NA | NA | CASRFMGLANYGYTF | TGTGCCAGCAGGTTCATGGGGCTGGCCAACTATGGCTACACCTTC
TRBJ1-1 | TRBV6-5 | NA | NA | CASSYSRGAKAFF | TGTGCCAGCAGTTACTCGAGGGGGGCAAAAGCTTTCTTT
TRBJ1-4 | TRBV6-5 | NA | NA | CASSYSGGVGDEKLFF | TGTGCCAGCAGTTACTCGGGGGGAGTTGGGGACGAAAAACTGTTTTTT
TRBJ2-1 | TRBV6-5 | NA | NA | CASSLKGEWGNEQFF | TGTGCCAGCAGTCTTAAAGGGGAGTGGGGGAATGAGCAGTTCTTC
TRBJ1-2 | TRBV7-9 | once | NA | CASSPTDGNYGYTF | TGTGCCAGCAGCCCAACGGACGGCAACTATGGCTACACCTTC
TRBJ1-1 | TRBV6-5 | NA | NA | CASSSRHQGITEAFF | TGTGCCAGCAGCTCGAGGCATCAGGGTATCACTGAAGCTTTCTTT
TRBJ2-7 | TRBV6-1 | NA | NA | CASSGGTESSYEQYF | TGTGCCAGCAGCGGAGGGACGGAGAGCTCCTACGAGCAGTACTTC
TRBJ1-3 | TRBV2 | once | NA | CASSAQSEGFGNTIYF | TGTGCCAGCAGCGCCCAGAGCGAGGGCTTTGGAAACACCATATATTTT
TRBJ2-2 | TRBV19 | NA | TRBD1 | CASNEQGDTGELFF | TGTGCCAGTAACGAACAGGGGGACACCGGGGAGCTGTTTTTT
TRBJ2-5 | TRBV30 | NA | NA | CACKPRDLGETQYF | TGTGCCTGTAAACCTCGGGATCTTGGGGAGACCCAGTACTTC
TRBJ1-5 | TRBV11-2 | NA | TRBD1 | CASSNTGDQPQHF | TGTGCCAGCAGCAATACAGGGGATCAGCCCCAGCATTTT
TRBJ2-7 | TRBV7-8 | NA | NA | CASSLGGAFYEQYF | TGTGCCAGCAGCTTGGGGGGAGCATTTTACGAGCAGTACTTC
TRBJ1-2 | TRBV11-3 | NA | NA | CASSSAGSNYGYTF | TGTGCCAGCAGCTCAGCAGGGTCTAACTATGGCTACACCTTC